This note documents a single T cell receptor (beta chain) sequence. Its antigen is unknown. Germline V gene sequence: CDR1 MNHNS, CDR2 SASEGT. The V gene lost 6 bases and the J gene lost 2 bases, with 11 bases spanning the gap. The CDR3 runs to 14 residues. Template material for TCR beta VDJ and CDR3 profiling consisted of genomic DNA. TCRdb reprocessed the reads with MiXCR, giving one entry per CDR3 protein. The table includes some 160,000 distinct CDR3 sequences, around 48% detected once. Before being chosen for sequencing, patients had shown CD8+CD57+ cell expansion by flow cytometry. Blood came from patients not yet given any therapy. This entry belongs to a study of CD8+CD57+ T cells in acquired aplastic anemia. Study-level findings and limits: Around 29 shared CD8+ CDR3s appeared highly expressed within patients' immunodominant clones.

The rearrangement links TRBV6-1 to TRBJ1-3; D may be TRBD1 (5 bases). The sequenced sample was sorted CD4+, CD8+, or CD8+CD57+ T cells (not recorded which) from PBMCs. The clonotype comes from a human donor with aplastic anemia. This chain's CDR3 is CASSLMTAGNTIYF. CDR3 in DNA: TGTGCCAGCAGCCTCATGACAGCTGGAAACACCATATATTTT.